Shown below are 20 T cell receptor beta chains from a single sample sequenced in a study of metastatic and nonmetastatic thyroid tumors. Patients had received no treatment of any kind before thyroid surgery. TCRdb re-clonotyped the PCR reads via MiXCR. The data show 50,000 to 65,000 clones, approximately 15% seen once. Sequencing input: blood. Receptors originate from a female donor with papillary thyroid cancer or a benign thyroid nodule (not recorded which). Some clones in this sample may be carry-over from other donors' samples.

Note on this clone: Compared with germline, one end of the junction differs, possibly owing to a read error. This chain joins TRBV7-3 and TRBJ2-3, with 7 bases that match TRBD2. Germline assignment: CDR1 SGHTA and CDR2 FQGTGA. The CDR3 is 20 residues long. The CDR3 loop reads CASSLRTSLGTQASTYTQYF. The CDR3 DNA reads as TGTGCCAGCAGCTTAAGGACTAGTCTGGGGACTCAAGCTAGCACATATACGCAGTATTTT.

This clone was detected ten times or more. The junction does not match germline at one end; this may be a read error. The gene calls are TRBV28 and TRBJ2-7, with 12 bases fitting TRBD2. The germline V gene has CDR1 MDHEN and CDR2 SYDVKM. This CDR3 comprises 16 residues. Here the CDR3 reads CASSSTSTSGSNKQCF. For the CDR3, the DNA is TGTGCCAGCAGTTCTACATCGACTAGCGGGAGTAATAAGCAGTGCTTC.

This clone occurred many times. A single base separates this from a much larger clone, so it may be a read error. V and J are TRBV11-2 and TRBJ2-7; D gene unclear. Germline V gene data show CDR1 as SGHAT and CDR2 as FQNNGV. This CDR3 contains 14 residues. This CDR3 is CASSTPTTIYKQYF. CDR3 DNA sequence: TGTGCCAGCAGCACCCCCACGACAATCTACAAGCAGTACTTC.

Details on this clone: No conserved phenylalanine or tryptophan is present at the end of the CDR3, so a read error is the likely explanation. The V gene is TRBV28, the J gene TRBJ2-2; 9 bases agree with TRBD1. The CDR3 is 16 amino acids. Looked up from germline, CDR1 is MDHEN and CDR2 is SYDVKM. The CDR3 sequence is CASSTMTGGLTWELFS. CDR3 nucleotide sequence: TGTGCCAGCAGTACTATGACAGGGGGTCTCACCTGGGAGCTGTTTTCT.

The chain combines TRBV28 with TRBJ1-2, with 8 bases fitting TRBD1. The CDR3 spans 15 residues. The ends lost 10 bases at V and 6 bases at J; junction bases unmatched: 16. Germline V gives CDR1 MDHEN, CDR2 SYDVKM. Here the CDR3 reads CAIILSAAGGNGYTF. CDR3 sequence (DNA): TGTGCCATCATTTTATCGGCGGCAGGGGGCAATGGCTACACCTTC.

This clone was found many times. The chain carries TRBV6-1 and TRBJ2-3; TRBD2 aligns across 11 bases. Germline CDR1 MNHNS, CDR2 SASEGT. Germline trimming cut 5 bases from V and 5 bases from J; bases unmatched to any gene: 6. The CDR3 has 15 residues. The CDR3 reads CASSLAGGQGDTQYF. DNA of the CDR3: TGTGCCAGCAGTTTAGCGGGAGGGCAGGGAGATACGCAGTATTTT.

This clone was observed many times. J is TRBJ1-1 and V is TRBV19; unclear D gene. The CDR3 is 12 amino acids. CDR1 and CDR2 (germline): LNHDA, SQIVND (reference sequence). V gave up 6 bases and J gave up 5 bases, with 10 bases separating them. The CDR3 bases are TGTGCCAGTAGATGGGCGGCGACTGAAGCTTTCTTT. This encodes CASRWAATEAFF.

This clone was detected a few times. This chain links TRBV12-3 or TRBV12-4 with TRBJ1-1; perhaps TRBD1 as D (5 bases). Deletions cut 8 bases from V and 3 bases from J, with 13 bases between. The CDR3 sequence is 13 residues long. CDR3 in amino acids: CASGIQEYTEAFF. As DNA, the CDR3 is TGTGCCAGCGGAATACAGGAATACACTGAAGCTTTCTTT.

In this sample, this clone turned up many times. V is TRBV27 and J is TRBJ2-6; 9 bases line up with TRBD1. After removal of 0 bases from V and 4 bases from J, the junction contained 4 bases not matched to a gene. Germline assignment: CDR1 MNHEY and CDR2 SMNVEV (reference sequence). The CDR3 is 17 amino acids. CDR3 DNA sequence: TGTGCCAGCAGTTTATCGGGACAGGGCTCGGGGGCCAACGTCCTGACTTTC. Its protein is CASSLSGQGSGANVLTF.

This clone appeared many times. Germline and junction disagree at one end, which may indicate a read error. The gene calls are TRBV27 and TRBJ2-7; D could derive from TRBD1 or TRBD2 (6 bases each). CDR3 length: 16 residues. CDR1 is MNHEY, CDR2 SMNVEV, per germline (reference sequence). The CDR3 spells CASSLGVGAFGGEQHF. The CDR3 DNA follows: TGTGCCAGCTCTCTTGGGGTGGGGGCCTTCGGGGGCGAGCAGCACTTC.

This clone was detected ten times or more. V usage is TRBV19 and J usage is TRBJ1-2, with a possible D match to TRBD1 (6 bases). Germline values: CDR1 LNHDA, CDR2 SQIVND (reference sequence). The V gene lost 9 bases and the J gene lost 0 bases, with 11 bases spanning the gap. The CDR3 sequence is 13 residues long. CDR3 nucleotide sequence: TGTGCCAGCGCCAGGGGAGCTAACTATGGCTACACCTTC. This encodes CASARGANYGYTF.

V is TRBV25-1 and J is TRBJ2-7, with 9 bases that match TRBD1. V trimming: 2 bases; J trimming: 5 bases; junction bases outside the gene matches: 1. Germline V gene lookup returns CDR1 MGHDK and CDR2 SYGVNS. This CDR3 spans 13 amino acids. CDR3 residues: CASSEGQGNEQYF. Written as DNA, the CDR3 is TGTGCCAGCAGTGAAGGACAGGGGAACGAGCAGTACTTC.

This clone was found many times. The genes are TRBV5-6 and TRBJ2-3, with TRBD2 matching 7 bases. CDR3 length: 16 amino acids. V trimming: 3 bases; J trimming: 0 bases; junction bases outside the gene matches: 7. Germline CDR1 is SGHDT and CDR2 is YYEEEE. CDR3 sequence reads: CASSSSSGPSTDTQYF. The DNA for the CDR3 is TGTGCCAGCAGCTCCAGTAGCGGGCCTAGCACAGATACGCAGTATTTT.

This clone was observed a few times. The chain employs TRBV28 and TRBJ1-5, with a possible D match to TRBD1 (6 bases). From germline, CDR1 is MDHEN and CDR2 SYDVKM. The CDR3 spans 16 residues. Deletions cut 5 bases from V and 5 bases from J, with 19 bases between. The CDR3 loop reads CASSASQGISYQPQHF. CDR3 sequence (DNA): TGTGCCAGCAGTGCTTCCCAGGGGATAAGCTATCAGCCCCAGCATTTT.

This clone was seen many times. The V call is TRBV12-3 or TRBV12-4, the J call TRBJ2-1; no firm D call. Between the trimmed V and J ends, which lost 4 bases and 0 bases, there was a span of 10 bases. The CDR3 has 15 residues. This CDR3 is CASSSIAASYNEQFF. The DNA for the CDR3 is TGTGCCAGCAGTTCCATAGCTGCCTCCTACAATGAGCAGTTCTTC.

Of note for this clone: This clone may be a read error of a much larger clone one base away. This chain connects TRBV3-1 to TRBJ1-2; D remains unclear. The CDR3 covers 12 residues. CDR1 and CDR2 from the germline V gene are LGHDT and YNNKEL (reference sequence). Written as DNA, the CDR3 is TGTGCCATCAGCCAAGACCTAGATCGCTACACCTTC. It yields the protein CAISQDLDRYTF.

This clone occurred many times. This rearrangement joins TRBV12-3 or TRBV12-4 to TRBJ2-5; 13 nucleotides line up with TRBD2. There are 16 residues in the CDR3. V lost 6 bases and J lost 4; bases outside the gene matches: 8. The CDR3 is CASSLGGLAGRETQYF. CDR3 bases: TGTGCCAGCAGCCTCGGGGGACTAGCGGGGCGAGAGACCCAGTACTTC.

This chain links TRBV5-6 with TRBJ2-7, with D perhaps TRBD1 (6 bases). Germline V lookup: CDR1 SGHDT, CDR2 YYEEEE. CDR3 length: 15 residues. The ends were cut back, 10 bases at V and 0 bases at J, with 20 bases in the middle. As DNA, the CDR3 is TGTGCCGGCATCTCCCTAAACAGGGCCTCCTACGAGCAGTACTTC. Its protein is CAGISLNRASYEQYF.

Written as DNA, the CDR3 is TGTGCCAGCAGCTGGGGGGGGACTAGCTGGTTCAATGAGCAGTTCTTC. This translates into CASSWGGTSWFNEQFF. The gene calls are TRBV5-4 and TRBJ2-1, with 9 bases matching TRBD2. The CDR3 consists of 16 residues. The ends lost 3 bases at V and 6 bases at J; junction bases unmatched: 10. CDR1 and CDR2 (germline): SGHNT, YYREEE (reference sequence).

V gene TRBV3-1 combines with J gene TRBJ2-7; D call uncertain. Germline CDR1 and CDR2: LGHDT and YNNKEL (reference sequence). This CDR3 contains 15 residues. Trimming left V 8 bases short and J 0 bases short, with 17 bases between. DNA of the CDR3: TGTGCCAGCGGCCTTTTCAGGACGGCCTCCTACGAGCAGTACTTC. Translating gives CASGLFRTASYEQYF.